One sample yielded the 2 T cell receptor beta chains listed below, sequenced in a study of shared clonotypes between healthy human individuals. Profiled with immunoSEQ multiplex PCR; TCRdb holds only in-frame clones, not every one. The sample carries 950,000 to 1,300,000 clones, around 76% recorded once. The sequenced sample consisted of memory CD4+ T cells sorted from blood. The subset denotes: CD45RA-negative fraction. All receptors come from a man aged 18-30 years in good health.

The chain is built from TRBV27 and TRBJ1-6, with TRBD1 matching 11 bases. The V gene's germline CDR1 is MNHEY and CDR2 SMNVEV (reference sequence). V shed 6 bases, J shed 7 bases, and the junction held 5 bases outside the gene matches. The CDR3 has 15 amino acids. CDR3 sequence: CASSRTGGWNSPLHF. The CDR3 DNA is TGTGCCAGCAGCCGGACAGGGGGCTGGAATTCACCCCTCCACTTT.

The chain recombines TRBV7-6 with TRBJ1-4; 7 nucleotides align to TRBD1. Germline values: CDR1 SGHVS, CDR2 FNYEAQ. The trim removed 4 bases at V and 8 bases at J, leaving 7 bases unmatched. The CDR3 loop spans 14 amino acids. CDR3 protein: CASSSTGYKEKLFF. The CDR3 bases are TGTGCCAGCAGCTCGACAGGGTATAAGGAAAAACTGTTTTTT.